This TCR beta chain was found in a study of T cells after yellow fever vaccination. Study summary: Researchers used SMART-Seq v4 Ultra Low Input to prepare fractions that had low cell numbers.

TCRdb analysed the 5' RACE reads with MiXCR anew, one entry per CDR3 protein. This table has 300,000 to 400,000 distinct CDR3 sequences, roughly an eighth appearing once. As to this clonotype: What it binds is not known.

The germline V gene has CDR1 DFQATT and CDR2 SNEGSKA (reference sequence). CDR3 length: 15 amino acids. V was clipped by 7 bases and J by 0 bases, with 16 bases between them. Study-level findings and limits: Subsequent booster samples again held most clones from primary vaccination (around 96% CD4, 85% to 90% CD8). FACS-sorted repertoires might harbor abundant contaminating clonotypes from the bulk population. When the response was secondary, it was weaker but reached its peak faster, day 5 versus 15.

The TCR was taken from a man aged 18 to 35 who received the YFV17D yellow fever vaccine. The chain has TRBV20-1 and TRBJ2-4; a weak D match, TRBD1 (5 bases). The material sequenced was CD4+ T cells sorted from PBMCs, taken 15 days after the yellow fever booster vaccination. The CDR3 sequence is CSVHPGYGAKNIQYF. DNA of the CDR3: TGCAGTGTGCACCCAGGGTATGGAGCCAAAAACATTCAGTACTTC.